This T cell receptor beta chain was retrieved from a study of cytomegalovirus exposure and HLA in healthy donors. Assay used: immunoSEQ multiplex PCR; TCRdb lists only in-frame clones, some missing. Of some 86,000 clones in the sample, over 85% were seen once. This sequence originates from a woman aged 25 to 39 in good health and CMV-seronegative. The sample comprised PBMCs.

This chain's CDR3 is CASSFRSLAGLNEQFF. For the CDR3, the DNA is TGTGCCAGCAGTTTTAGAAGTCTAGCGGGGCTTAATGAGCAGTTCTTC. V is TRBV28 and J is TRBJ2-1; 9 bases line up with TRBD2. V was clipped by 3 bases and J by 7 bases; unmatched bases: 10. Germline CDR1 and CDR2: MDHEN and SYDVKM. The CDR3 is 16 residues long. The variable domain in full, completed from reference TRBV28 and TRBJ2-1, reads DVKVTQSSRYLVKRTGEKVFLECVQDMDHENMFWYRQDPGLGLRLIYFSYDVKMKEKGDIPEGYSVSREKKERFSLILESASTNQTSMYLCASSFRSLAGLNEQFFGPGTRLTVL.